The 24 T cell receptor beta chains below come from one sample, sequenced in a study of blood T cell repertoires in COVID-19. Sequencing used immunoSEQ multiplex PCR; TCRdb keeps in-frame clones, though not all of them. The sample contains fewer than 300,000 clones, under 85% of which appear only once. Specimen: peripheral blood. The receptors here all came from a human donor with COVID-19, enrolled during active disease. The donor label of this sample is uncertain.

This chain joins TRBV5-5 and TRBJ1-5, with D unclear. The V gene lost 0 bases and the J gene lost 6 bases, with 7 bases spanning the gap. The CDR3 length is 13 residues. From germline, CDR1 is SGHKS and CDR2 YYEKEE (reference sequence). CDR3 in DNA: TGTGCCAGCAGCTTGGAACCCAGTCAGCCCCAGCATTTT. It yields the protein CASSLEPSQPQHF.

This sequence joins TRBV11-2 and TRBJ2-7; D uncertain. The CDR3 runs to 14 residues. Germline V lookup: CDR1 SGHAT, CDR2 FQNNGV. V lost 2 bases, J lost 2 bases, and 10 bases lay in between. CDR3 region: CASSLLRSTYEQYF. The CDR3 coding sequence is TGTGCCAGCAGCTTACTTAGGAGTACCTACGAGCAGTACTTC.

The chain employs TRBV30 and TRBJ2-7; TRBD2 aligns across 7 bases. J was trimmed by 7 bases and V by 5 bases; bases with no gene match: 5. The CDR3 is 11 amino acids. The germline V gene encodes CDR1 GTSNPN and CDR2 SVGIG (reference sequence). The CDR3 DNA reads TGTGCCTGGGGGGGGAGGGATGAGCAGTACTTC. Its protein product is CAWGGRDEQYF.

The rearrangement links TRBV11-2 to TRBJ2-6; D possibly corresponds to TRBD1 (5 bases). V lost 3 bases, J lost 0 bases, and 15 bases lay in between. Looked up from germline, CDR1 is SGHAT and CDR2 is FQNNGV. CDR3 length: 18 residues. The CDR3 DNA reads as TGTGCCAGCAGCTTGGCGTATAGGGGCCCCTCTGGGGCCAACGTCCTGACTTTC. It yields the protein CASSLAYRGPSGANVLTF. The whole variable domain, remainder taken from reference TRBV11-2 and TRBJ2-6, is EAGVAQSPRYKIIEKRQSVAFWCNPISGHATLYWYQQILGQGPKLLIQFQNNGVVDDSQLPKDRFSAERLKGVDSTLKIQPAKLEDSAVYLCASSLAYRGPSGANVLTFGAGSRLTVL.

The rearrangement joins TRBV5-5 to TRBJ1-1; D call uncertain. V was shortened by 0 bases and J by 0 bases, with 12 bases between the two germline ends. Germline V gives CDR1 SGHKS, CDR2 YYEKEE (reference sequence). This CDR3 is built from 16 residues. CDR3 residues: CASSLGAGNMNTEAFF. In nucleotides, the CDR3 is TGTGCCAGCAGCTTGGGGGCCGGAAACATGAACACTGAAGCTTTCTTT.

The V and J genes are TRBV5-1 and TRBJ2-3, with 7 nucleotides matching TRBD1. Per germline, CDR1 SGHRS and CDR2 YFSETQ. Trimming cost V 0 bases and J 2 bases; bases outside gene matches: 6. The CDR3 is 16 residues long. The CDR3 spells CASSLGGTVPTDTQYF. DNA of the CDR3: TGCGCCAGCAGCTTGGGGGGGACAGTTCCCACAGATACGCAGTATTTT.

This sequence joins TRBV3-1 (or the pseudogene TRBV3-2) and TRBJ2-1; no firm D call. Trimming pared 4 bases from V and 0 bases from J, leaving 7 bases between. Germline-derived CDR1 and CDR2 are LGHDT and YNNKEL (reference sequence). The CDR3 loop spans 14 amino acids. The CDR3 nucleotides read TGTGCCAGCAGCCCCCCAGACTCCTACAATGAGCAGTTCTTC. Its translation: CASSPPDSYNEQFF.

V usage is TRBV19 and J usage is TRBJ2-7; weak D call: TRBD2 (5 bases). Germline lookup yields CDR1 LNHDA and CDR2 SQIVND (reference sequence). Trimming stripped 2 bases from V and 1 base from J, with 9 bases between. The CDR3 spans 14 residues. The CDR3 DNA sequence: TGTGCCAGTAGTATACGCCGGGAATCCTACGAGCAGTACTTC. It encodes CASSIRRESYEQYF. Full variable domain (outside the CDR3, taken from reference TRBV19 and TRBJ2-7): DGGITQSPKYLFRKEGQNVTLSCEQNLNHDAMYWYRQDPGQGLRLIYYSQIVNDFQKGDIAEGYSVSREKKESFPLTVTSAQKNPTAFYLCASSIRRESYEQYFGPGTRLTVT.

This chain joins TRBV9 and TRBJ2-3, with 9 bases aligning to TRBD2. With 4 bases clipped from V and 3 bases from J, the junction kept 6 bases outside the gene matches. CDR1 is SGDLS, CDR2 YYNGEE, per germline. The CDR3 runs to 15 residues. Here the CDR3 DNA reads TGTGCCAGCAGCCTAGCGGGAATTCAAACAGATACGCAGTATTTT. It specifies CASSLAGIQTDTQYF.

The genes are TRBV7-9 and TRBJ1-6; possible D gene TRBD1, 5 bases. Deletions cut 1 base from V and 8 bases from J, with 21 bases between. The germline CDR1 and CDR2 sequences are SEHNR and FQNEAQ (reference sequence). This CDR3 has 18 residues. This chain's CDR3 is CASSLEQDGTPWDSPLHF. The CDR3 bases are TGTGCCAGCAGCTTAGAACAGGACGGAACCCCTTGGGATTCACCCCTCCACTTT.

The CDR3 bases are TGTGCCAGCAGCTTGGATCTGAGTTCACCCCTCCACTTT. This gives the protein CASSLDLSSPLHF. This rearrangement joins TRBV5-4 to TRBJ1-6; D uncertain. Per the germline V gene, CDR1 is SGHNT and CDR2 is YYREEE (reference sequence). The germline V and J ends were trimmed by 0 bases and 9 bases, with 7 bases remaining between them. The CDR3 runs 13 residues.

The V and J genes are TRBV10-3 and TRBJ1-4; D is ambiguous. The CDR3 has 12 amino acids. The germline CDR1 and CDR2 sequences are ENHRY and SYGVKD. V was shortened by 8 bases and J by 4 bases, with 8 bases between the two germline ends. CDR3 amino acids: CAISGLNEKLFF. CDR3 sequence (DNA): TGTGCCATCTCAGGACTTAATGAAAAACTGTTTTTT.

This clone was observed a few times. The CDR3 sequence: CASSLDVVAGTYF. For the CDR3, the DNA is TGTGCCAGCAGCTTAGATGTGGTAGCGGGAACGTACTTC. The genes are TRBV11-2 and TRBJ2-7, with 8 positions matching TRBD2. CDR3 length equals 13 residues. V was pared by 0 bases and J by 12 bases, with 7 bases of the junction left unmatched. Germline V gives CDR1 SGHAT, CDR2 FQNNGV.

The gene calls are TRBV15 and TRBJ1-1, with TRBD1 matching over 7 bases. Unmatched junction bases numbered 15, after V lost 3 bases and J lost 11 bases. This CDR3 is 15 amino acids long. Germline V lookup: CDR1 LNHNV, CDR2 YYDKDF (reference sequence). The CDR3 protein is CATSSMSGTVGFAFF. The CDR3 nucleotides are TGTGCCACCAGCAGTATGTCCGGGACAGTGGGTTTTGCTTTCTTT. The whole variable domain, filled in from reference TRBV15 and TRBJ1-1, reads DAMVIQNPRYQVTQFGKPVTLSCSQTLNHNVMYWYQQKSSQAPKLLFHYYDKDFNNEADTPDNFQSRRPNTSFCFLDIRSPGLGDTAMYLCATSSMSGTVGFAFFGQGTRLTVV.

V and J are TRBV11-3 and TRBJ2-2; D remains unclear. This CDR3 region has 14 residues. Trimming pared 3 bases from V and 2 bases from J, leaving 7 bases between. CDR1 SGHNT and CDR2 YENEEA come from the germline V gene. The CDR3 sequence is CASSFISNTGELFF. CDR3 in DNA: TGTGCCAGCAGCTTTATCAGTAACACCGGGGAGCTGTTTTTT.

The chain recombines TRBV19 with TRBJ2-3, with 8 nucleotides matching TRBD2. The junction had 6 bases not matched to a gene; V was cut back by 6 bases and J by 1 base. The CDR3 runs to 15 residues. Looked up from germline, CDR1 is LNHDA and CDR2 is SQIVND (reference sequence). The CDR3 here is CASSSPGLGTDTQYF. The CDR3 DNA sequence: TGTGCCAGTAGCTCACCGGGACTAGGCACAGATACGCAGTATTTT.

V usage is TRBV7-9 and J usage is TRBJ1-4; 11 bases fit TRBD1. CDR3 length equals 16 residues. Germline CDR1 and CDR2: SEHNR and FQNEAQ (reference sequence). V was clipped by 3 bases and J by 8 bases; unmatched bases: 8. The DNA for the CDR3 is TGTGCCAGCAGCTTCTCTCCGGGACAGGGGGAAGAAAAACTGTTTTTT. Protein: CASSFSPGQGEEKLFF.

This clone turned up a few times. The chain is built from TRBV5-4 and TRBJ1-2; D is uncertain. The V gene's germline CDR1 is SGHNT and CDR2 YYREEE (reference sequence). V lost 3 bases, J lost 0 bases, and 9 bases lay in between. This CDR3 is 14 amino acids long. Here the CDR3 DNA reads TGTGCCAGCAGCTCAGACATCCCTAACTATGGCTACACCTTC. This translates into CASSSDIPNYGYTF.

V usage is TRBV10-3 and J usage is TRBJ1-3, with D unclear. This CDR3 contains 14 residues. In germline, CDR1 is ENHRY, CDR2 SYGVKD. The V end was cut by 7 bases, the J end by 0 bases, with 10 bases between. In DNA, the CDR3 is TGTGCCATCACTCCAGATCACTCTGGAAACACCATATATTTT. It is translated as CAITPDHSGNTIYF.

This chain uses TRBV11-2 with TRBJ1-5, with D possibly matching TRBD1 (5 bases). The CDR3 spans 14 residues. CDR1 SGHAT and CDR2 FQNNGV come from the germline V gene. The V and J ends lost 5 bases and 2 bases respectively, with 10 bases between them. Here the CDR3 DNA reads TGTGCCAGCAGCCCGGCGGGGGGCAATCAGCCCCAGCATTTT. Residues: CASSPAGGNQPQHF.

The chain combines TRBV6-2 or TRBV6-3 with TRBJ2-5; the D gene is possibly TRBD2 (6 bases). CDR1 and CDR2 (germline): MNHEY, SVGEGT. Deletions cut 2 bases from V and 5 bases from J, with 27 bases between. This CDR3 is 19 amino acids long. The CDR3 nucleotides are TGTGCCAGCAGTTACGACGTGGGCAGGGACTTTCGGGGTAGGGAGACCCAGTACTTC. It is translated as CASSYDVGRDFRGRETQYF.

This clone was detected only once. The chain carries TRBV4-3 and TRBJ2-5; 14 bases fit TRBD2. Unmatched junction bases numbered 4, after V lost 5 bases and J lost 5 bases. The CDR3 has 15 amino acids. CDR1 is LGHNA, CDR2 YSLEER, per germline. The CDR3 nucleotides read TGCGCCAGCAGCACCAGGACTAGCGGGGGGGAGACCCAGTACTTC. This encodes CASSTRTSGGETQYF.

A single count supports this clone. The CDR3 loop is CASSIVVNFGEQYF. The DNA of the CDR3 is TGTGCCAGTAGTATAGTGGTGAACTTCGGGGAGCAGTACTTC. The chain carries TRBV19 and TRBJ2-7; D uncertain. Germline V CDR1 and CDR2: LNHDA, SQIVND (reference sequence). This CDR3 contains 14 residues. V lost 1 base, J lost 7 bases, and 14 bases lay in between.

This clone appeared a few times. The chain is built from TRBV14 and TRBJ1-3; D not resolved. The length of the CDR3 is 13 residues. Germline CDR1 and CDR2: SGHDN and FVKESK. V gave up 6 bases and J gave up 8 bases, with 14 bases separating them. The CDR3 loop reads CASRLQGADTIYF. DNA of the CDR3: TGTGCCAGCAGATTACAAGGTGCGGACACCATATATTTT.